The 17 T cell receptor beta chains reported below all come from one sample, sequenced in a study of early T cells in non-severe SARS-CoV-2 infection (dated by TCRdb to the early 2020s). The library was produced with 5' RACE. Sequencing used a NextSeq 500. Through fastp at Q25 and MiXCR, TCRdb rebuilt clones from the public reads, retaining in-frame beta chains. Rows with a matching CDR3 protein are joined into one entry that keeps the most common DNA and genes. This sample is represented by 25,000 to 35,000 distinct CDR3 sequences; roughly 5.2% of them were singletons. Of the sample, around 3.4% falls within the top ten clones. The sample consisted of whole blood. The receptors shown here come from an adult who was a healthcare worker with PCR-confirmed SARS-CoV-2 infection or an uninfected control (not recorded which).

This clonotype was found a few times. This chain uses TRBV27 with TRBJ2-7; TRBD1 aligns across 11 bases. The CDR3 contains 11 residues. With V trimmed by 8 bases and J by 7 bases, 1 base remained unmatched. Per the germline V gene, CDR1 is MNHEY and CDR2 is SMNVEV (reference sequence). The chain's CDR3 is CASGTGGEQYF. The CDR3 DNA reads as TGTGCCAGCGGGACAGGGGGTGAGCAGTACTTC.

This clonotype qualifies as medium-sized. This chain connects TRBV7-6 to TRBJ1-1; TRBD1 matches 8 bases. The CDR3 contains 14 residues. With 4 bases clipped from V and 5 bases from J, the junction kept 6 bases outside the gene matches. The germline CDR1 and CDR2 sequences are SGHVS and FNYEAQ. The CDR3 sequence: CASSSTGVRTEAFF. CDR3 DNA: TGTGCCAGCAGCTCGACAGGGGTTCGGACTGAAGCTTTCTTT.

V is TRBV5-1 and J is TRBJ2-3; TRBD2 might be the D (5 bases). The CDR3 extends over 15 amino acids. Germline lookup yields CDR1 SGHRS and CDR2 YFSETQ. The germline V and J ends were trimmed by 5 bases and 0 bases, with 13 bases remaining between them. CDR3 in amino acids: CASSAEARSTDTQYF. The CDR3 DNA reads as TGCGCCAGCAGTGCGGAGGCCAGAAGCACAGATACGCAGTATTTT.

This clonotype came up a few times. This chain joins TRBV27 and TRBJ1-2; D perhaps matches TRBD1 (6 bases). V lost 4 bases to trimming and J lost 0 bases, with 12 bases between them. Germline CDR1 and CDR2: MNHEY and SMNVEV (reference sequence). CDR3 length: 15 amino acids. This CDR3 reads CASSWGRGTNYGYTF. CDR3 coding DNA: TGTGCCAGCAGTTGGGGGCGCGGTACTAACTATGGCTACACCTTC.

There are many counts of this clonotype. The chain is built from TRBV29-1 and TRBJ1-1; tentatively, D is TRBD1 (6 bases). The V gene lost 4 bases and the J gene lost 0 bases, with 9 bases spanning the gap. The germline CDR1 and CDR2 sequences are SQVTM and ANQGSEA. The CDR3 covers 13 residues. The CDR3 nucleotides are TGCAGCGTTGGTGGGACACTGAACACTGAAGCTTTCTTT. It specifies CSVGGTLNTEAFF.

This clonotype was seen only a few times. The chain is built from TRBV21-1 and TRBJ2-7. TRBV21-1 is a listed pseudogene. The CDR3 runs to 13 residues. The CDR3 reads CASSIKFGYEQYF. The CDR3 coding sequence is TGTGCCAGCAGCATCAAGTTCGGCTACGAGCAGTACTTC.

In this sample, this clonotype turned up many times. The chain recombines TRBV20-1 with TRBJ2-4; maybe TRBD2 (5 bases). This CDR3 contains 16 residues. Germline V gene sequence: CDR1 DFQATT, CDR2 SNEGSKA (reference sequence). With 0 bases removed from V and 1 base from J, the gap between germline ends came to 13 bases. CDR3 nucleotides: TGCAGTGCTAGAGAACGGGGAGTCCCGGCCAAAAACATTCAGTACTTC. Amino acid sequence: CSARERGVPAKNIQYF.

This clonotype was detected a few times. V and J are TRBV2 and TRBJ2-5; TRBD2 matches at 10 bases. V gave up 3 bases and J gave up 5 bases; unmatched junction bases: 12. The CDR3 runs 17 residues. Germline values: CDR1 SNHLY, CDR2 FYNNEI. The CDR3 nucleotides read TGTGCCAGCAGTGATGCTTCCGGGACTAGCGCCCGTGAGACCCAGTACTTC. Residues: CASSDASGTSARETQYF.

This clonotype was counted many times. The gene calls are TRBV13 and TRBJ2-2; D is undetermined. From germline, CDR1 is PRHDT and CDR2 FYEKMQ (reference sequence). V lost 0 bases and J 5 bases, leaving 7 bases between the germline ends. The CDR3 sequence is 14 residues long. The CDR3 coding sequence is TGTGCCAGCAGCTTAGGGACCCTGACCGGGGAGCTGTTTTTT. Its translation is CASSLGTLTGELFF.

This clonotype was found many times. CDR3 coding DNA: TGTGCCACCACTCGGGGTGGCACAGATACGCAGTATTTT. It encodes CATTRGGTDTQYF. This rearrangement joins TRBV6-2 or TRBV6-3 to TRBJ2-3, with D possibly TRBD2 on 5 matching bases. The CDR3 is 13 amino acids. V lost 10 bases to trimming and J lost 1 base, with 12 bases between them. Germline V lookup: CDR1 MNHEY, CDR2 SVGEGT.

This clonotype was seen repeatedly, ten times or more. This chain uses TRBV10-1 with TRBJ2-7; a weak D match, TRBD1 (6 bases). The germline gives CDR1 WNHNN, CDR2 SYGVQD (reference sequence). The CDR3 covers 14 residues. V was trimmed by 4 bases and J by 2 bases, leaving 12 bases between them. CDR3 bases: TGCGCCAGCAGTGGTGACAGGACGCCCTACGAGCAGTACTTC. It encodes CASSGDRTPYEQYF.

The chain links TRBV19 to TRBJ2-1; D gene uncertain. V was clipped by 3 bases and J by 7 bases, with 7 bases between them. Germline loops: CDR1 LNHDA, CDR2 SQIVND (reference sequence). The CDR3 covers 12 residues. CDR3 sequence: CASSINQNEQFF. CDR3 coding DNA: TGTGCCAGTAGTATTAACCAAAATGAGCAGTTCTTC. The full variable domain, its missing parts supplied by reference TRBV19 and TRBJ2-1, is DGGITQSPKYLFRKEGQNVTLSCEQNLNHDAMYWYRQDPGQGLRLIYYSQIVNDFQKGDIAEGYSVSREKKESFPLTVTSAQKNPTAFYLCASSINQNEQFFGPGTRLTVL.

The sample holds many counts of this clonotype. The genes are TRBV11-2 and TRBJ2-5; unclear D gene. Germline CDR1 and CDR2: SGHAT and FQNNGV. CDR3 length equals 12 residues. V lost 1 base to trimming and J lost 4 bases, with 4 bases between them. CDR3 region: CASSLVGETQYF. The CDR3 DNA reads TGTGCCAGCAGCTTAGTAGGAGAGACCCAGTACTTC.

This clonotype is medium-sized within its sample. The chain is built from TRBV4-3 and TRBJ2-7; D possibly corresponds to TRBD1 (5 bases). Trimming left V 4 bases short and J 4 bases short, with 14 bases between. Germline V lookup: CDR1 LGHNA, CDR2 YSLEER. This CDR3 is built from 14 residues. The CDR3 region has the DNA TGCGCCAGCAGCCCGGACAAAGCCTCTTACGAGCAGTACTTC. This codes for CASSPDKASYEQYF.

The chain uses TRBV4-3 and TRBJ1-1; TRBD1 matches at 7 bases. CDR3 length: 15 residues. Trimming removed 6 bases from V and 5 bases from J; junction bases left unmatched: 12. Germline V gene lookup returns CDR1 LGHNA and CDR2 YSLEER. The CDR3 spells CASRPIPQGRTEAFF. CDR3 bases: TGCGCCAGCAGACCTATTCCACAGGGGAGGACTGAAGCTTTCTTT.

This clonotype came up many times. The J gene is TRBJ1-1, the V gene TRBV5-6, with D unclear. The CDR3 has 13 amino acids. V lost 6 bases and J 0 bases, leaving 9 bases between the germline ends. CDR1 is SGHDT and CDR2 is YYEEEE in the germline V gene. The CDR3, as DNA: TGTGCCAGCATGGAGGTTATGAACACTGAAGCTTTCTTT. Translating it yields CASMEVMNTEAFF.

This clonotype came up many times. The CDR3 DNA reads as TGTGCCAGCAGTTATCAGGACAATCAGCCCCAGCATTTT. It yields the protein CASSYQDNQPQHF. The V and J genes are TRBV6-2 or TRBV6-3 and TRBJ1-5; D remains ambiguous. Germline V gene sequence: CDR1 MNHEY, CDR2 SVGEGT. The V end lost 3 bases, the J end lost 3 bases, and 6 bases lay between the germline ends. CDR3 length equals 13 residues.